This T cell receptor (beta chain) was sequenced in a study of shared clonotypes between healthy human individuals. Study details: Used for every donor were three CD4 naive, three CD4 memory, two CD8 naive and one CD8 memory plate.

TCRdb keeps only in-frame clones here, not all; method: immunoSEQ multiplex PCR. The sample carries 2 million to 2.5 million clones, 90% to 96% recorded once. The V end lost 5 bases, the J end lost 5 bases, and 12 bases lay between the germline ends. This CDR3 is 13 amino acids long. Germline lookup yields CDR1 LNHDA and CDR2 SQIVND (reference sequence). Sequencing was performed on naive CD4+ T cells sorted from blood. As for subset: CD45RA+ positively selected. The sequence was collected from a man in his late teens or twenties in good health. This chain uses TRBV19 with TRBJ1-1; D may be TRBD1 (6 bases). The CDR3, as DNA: TGTGCCAGTAGTCAAAGACAGGAAACTGAAGCTTTCTTT. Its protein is CASSQRQETEAFF. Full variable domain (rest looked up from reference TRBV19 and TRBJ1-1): DGGITQSPKYLFRKEGQNVTLSCEQNLNHDAMYWYRQDPGQGLRLIYYSQIVNDFQKGDIAEGYSVSREKKESFPLTVTSAQKNPTAFYLCASSQRQETEAFFGQGTRLTVV.